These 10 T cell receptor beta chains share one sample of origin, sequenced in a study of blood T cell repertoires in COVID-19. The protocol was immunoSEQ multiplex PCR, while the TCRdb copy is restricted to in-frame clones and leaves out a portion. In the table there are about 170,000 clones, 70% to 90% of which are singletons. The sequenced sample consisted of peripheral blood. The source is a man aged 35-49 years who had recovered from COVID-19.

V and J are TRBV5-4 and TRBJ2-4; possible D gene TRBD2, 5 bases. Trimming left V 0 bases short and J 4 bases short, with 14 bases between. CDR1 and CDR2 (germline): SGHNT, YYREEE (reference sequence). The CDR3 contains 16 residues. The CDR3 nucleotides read TGTGCCAGCAGCTTGGCGCCCGGACTCGCTAAAAACATTCAGTACTTC. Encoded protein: CASSLAPGLAKNIQYF. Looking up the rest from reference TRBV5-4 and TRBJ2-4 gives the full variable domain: ETGVTQSPTHLIKTRGQQVTLRCSSQSGHNTVSWYQQALGQGPQFIFQYYREEENGRGNFPPRFSGLQFPNYSSELNVNALELDDSALYLCASSLAPGLAKNIQYFGAGTRLSVL.

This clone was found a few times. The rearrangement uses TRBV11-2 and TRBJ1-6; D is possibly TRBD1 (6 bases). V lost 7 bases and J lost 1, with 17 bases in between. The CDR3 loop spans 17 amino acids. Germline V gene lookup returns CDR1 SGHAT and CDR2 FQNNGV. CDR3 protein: CASTFWGGPSYNSPLHF. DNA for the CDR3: TGTGCCAGCACCTTTTGGGGGGGGCCTTCCTATAATTCACCCCTCCACTTT.

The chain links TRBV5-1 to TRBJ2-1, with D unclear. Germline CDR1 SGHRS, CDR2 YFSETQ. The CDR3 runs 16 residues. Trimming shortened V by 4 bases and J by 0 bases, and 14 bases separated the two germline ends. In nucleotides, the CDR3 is TGCGCCAGCAGCCCCCGAGGTCGCAGCTCCTACAATGAGCAGTTCTTC. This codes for CASSPRGRSSYNEQFF.

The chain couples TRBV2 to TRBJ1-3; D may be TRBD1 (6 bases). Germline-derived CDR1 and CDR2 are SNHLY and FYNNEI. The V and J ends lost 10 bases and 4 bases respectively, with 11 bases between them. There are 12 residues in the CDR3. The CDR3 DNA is TGTGCCAAAGTTACAGGGGGAAACACCATATATTTT. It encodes CAKVTGGNTIYF.

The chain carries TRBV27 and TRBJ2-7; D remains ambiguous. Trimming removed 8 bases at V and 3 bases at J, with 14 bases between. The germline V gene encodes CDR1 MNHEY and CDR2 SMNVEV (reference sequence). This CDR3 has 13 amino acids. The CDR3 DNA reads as TGTGCCAGCTCCTTAGACAAGAACTACGAGCAGTACTTC. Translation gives CASSLDKNYEQYF.

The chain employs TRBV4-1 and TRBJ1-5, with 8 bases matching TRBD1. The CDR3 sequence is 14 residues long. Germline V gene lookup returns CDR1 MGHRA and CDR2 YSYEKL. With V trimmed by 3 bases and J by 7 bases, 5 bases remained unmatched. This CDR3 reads CASSQTGAGQPQHF. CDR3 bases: TGCGCCAGCAGCCAGACAGGGGCGGGGCAGCCCCAGCATTTT.

The CDR3 is CASNPRGSSYEQYF. The CDR3, as DNA: TGTGCCAGCAACCCCCGCGGGAGCTCCTACGAGCAGTACTTC. V gene TRBV2 combines with J gene TRBJ2-7, with TRBD2 matching over 7 bases. This CDR3 is 14 amino acids long. With V trimmed by 7 bases and J by 0 bases, 6 bases remained unmatched. The V gene's germline CDR1 is SNHLY and CDR2 FYNNEI. Full variable domain (missing parts from reference TRBV2 and TRBJ2-7): EPEVTQTPSHQVTQMGQEVILRCVPISNHLYFYWYRQILGQKVEFLVSFYNNEISEKSEIFDDQFSVERPDGSNFTLKIRSTKLEDSAMYFCASNPRGSSYEQYFGPGTRLTVT.

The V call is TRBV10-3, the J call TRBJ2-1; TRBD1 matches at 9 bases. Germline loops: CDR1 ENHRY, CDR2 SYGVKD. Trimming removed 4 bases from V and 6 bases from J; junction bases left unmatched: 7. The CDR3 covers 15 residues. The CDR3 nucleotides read TGTGCCATCAGTGGGGGGACAGGGAGGGTCAATGAGCAGTTCTTC. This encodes CAISGGTGRVNEQFF.

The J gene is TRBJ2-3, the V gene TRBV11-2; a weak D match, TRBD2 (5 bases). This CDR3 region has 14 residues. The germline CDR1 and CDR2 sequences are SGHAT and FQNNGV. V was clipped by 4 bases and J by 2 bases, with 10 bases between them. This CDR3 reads CASSYRTLTDTQYF. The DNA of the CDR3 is TGTGCCAGCAGCTATAGGACTCTCACAGATACGCAGTATTTT.

CDR3: CASSLGGDTDTQYF. CDR3 nucleotides: TGCGCCAGCAGCTTGGGCGGAGACACAGATACGCAGTATTTT. The gene calls are TRBV5-1 and TRBJ2-3; D gene unclear. CDR3 length: 14 amino acids. Germline assignment: CDR1 SGHRS and CDR2 YFSETQ. Trimming took off 0 bases at V and 2 bases at J, with 7 bases between the two ends.